The 4 T cell receptor beta chains given below trace back to one sample, sequenced in a study of T cell repertoires in cytomegalovirus infection. MiXCR was run by TCRdb on the reads, yielding one entry per CDR3 protein. The sample includes 250,000 to 300,000 distinct CDR3 sequences, more than 20% of them seen just once. Material: PBMCs. Receptor source: a human donor in good health (CMV status not recorded). Some clones in this sample may be carry-over from other donors' samples.

In its sample, this clonotype was seen a few times. The CDR3 here is CASSESRPGGEQFF. CDR3 coding DNA: TGCGCCAGCAGTGAGTCGAGGCCAGGGGGTGAGCAGTTCTTC. This chain uses TRBV10-1 with TRBJ2-1, with 7 nucleotides matching TRBD1. This CDR3 has 14 residues. Per germline, CDR1 WNHNN and CDR2 SYGVQD (reference sequence). The V and J ends lost 0 bases and 9 bases, in that order; junction bases with no gene match: 5.

This chain uses TRBV14 with TRBJ2-3; D possibly corresponds to TRBD1 (6 bases). Germline CDR1 SGHDN, CDR2 FVKESK. The CDR3 runs 15 residues. V gave up 3 bases and J gave up 0 bases, with 10 bases separating them. The DNA of the CDR3 is TGTGCCAGCAGCCAGGGGGCCCTTAGCACAGATACGCAGTATTTT. This encodes CASSQGALSTDTQYF.

The table lists this clonotype with a few counts. The chain has TRBV6-1 and TRBJ2-2, with D tentatively TRBD1 or TRBD2 (5 bases each). The CDR3 runs 15 residues. Germline values: CDR1 MNHNS, CDR2 SASEGT. The V gene lost 10 bases and the J gene lost 0 bases, with 15 bases spanning the gap. The CDR3 protein is CATRTGPANTGELFF. The CDR3 DNA is TGTGCCACCAGGACGGGACCTGCGAACACCGGGGAGCTGTTTTTT.

V gene TRBV5-4 combines with J gene TRBJ2-5; tentative D call: TRBD2 (5 bases). Trimming removed 1 base at V and 7 bases at J, with 11 bases between. Per germline, CDR1 SGHNT and CDR2 YYREEE (reference sequence). The CDR3 contains 13 residues. The CDR3, as DNA: TGTGCCAGCAGCTTGCCGGGCCGGGGGACCCAGTACTTC. This gives the protein CASSLPGRGTQYF. Combining the CDR3 with reference TRBV5-4 and TRBJ2-5 gives the whole variable domain ETGVTQSPTHLIKTRGQQVTLRCSSQSGHNTVSWYQQALGQGPQFIFQYYREEENGRGNFPPRFSGLQFPNYSSELNVNALELDDSALYLCASSLPGRGTQYFGPGTRLLVL.